The next 4 T cell receptor beta chains were all read from a single sample in a study of control samples from healthy donors and cancer patients. TCRdb's table, derived via immunoSEQ multiplex PCR, lists solely in-frame clones and lacks some. This table has 160,000 or so clones, roughly 94% appearing once. The sample comprised blood. These receptors were taken from a woman in her thirties or forties in good health.

The chain combines TRBV6-6 with TRBJ2-2, with D unresolved. Germline V lookup: CDR1 MNHNY, CDR2 SVGAGI (reference sequence). Trimming took off 7 bases at V and 2 bases at J, with 11 bases between the two ends. The CDR3 runs 14 residues. The CDR3 coding sequence is TGTGCCAGCACCGGGCACTCAAACACCGGGGAGCTGTTTTTT. As protein: CASTGHSNTGELFF.

The chain couples TRBV5-1 to TRBJ2-1; TRBD2 matches 10 bases. This CDR3 is built from 15 residues. The V segment lost 0 bases and the J segment 9 bases; nucleotides outside the gene matches: 6. Germline CDR1 and CDR2: SGHRS and YFSETQ. Written as DNA, the CDR3 is TGCGCCAGCAGCTTGGCAGATCTAGCGGGAGTTGAGCAGTTCTTC. Its translation: CASSLADLAGVEQFF.

CDR3 region: CASSRQLGYTF. CDR3 nucleotide sequence: TGTGCCAGCAGCAGACAGCTTGGCTACACCTTC. The chain employs TRBV7-9 and TRBJ1-2; TRBD1 is a possible D gene (5 bases). Germline CDR1 and CDR2: SEHNR and FQNEAQ (reference sequence). This CDR3 has 11 amino acids. The germline V and J ends were trimmed by 5 bases and 7 bases, with 8 bases remaining between them.

The chain employs TRBV29-1 and TRBJ1-2; no clear D gene. The germline CDR1 and CDR2 sequences are SQVTM and ANQGSEA. The CDR3 covers 11 residues. V was clipped by 7 bases and J by 6 bases, with 12 bases between them. In DNA, the CDR3 is TGCAGCGCCCCCCTGAGAGATGGCTACACCTTC. It yields the protein CSAPLRDGYTF. Variable domain in full (rest from reference TRBV29-1 and TRBJ1-2): SAVISQKPSRDICQRGTSLTIQCQVDSQVTMMFWYRQQPGQSLTLIATANQGSEATYESGFVIDKFPISRPNLTFSTLTVSNMSPEDSSIYLCSAPLRDGYTFGSGTRLTVV.